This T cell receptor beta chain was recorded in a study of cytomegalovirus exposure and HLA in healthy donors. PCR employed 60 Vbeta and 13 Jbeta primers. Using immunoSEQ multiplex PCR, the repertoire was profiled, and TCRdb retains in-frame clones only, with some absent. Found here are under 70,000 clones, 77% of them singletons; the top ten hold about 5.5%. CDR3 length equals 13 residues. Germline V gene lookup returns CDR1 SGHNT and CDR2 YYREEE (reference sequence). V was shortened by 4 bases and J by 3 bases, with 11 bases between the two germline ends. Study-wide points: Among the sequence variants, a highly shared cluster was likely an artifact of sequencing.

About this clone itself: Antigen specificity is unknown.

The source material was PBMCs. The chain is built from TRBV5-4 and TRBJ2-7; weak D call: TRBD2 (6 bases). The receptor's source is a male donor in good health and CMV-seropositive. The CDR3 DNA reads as TGTGCCAGCAGCCCAGGAGGGGACTACGAGCAGTACTTC. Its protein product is CASSPGGDYEQYF.